A selection of T cell receptor beta chains follows, all from one sample in a study of identical twins. TCRdb reprocessed the 5' RACE reads via MiXCR and lists one record per CDR3 protein. Of 1.5 million to 2 million distinct CDR3 sequences in the sample, about 30% were seen once. The material sequenced was cord blood. These receptors all stem from a newborn girl in good health. The CDR3 runs from the conserved cysteine through the conserved F or W. Fields, in order: J gene, V gene, D gene, clone size, CDR3 protein, CDR3 DNA. D genes are given only for firm matches. The size field is filled for only some rows; it gives once, few, many or a size class.

TRBJ2-4	TRBV20-1	TRBD2	-	CSARTSGTKNIQYF	TGCAGTGCTAGGACTAGCGGCACGAAAAACATTCAGTACTTC
TRBJ2-3	TRBV27	-	-	CASSLPSLATDTQYF	TGTGCCAGCAGTTTACCGTCCTTGGCCACAGATACGCAGTATTTT
TRBJ1-1	TRBV27	-	few	CASRDHRNTEAFF	TGTGCCAGCAGGGACCACAGGAACACTGAAGCTTTCTTT
TRBJ2-7	TRBV4-1	TRBD1	-	CASSYRQGDEQYF	TGCGCCAGCAGCTATCGACAGGGGGACGAGCAGTACTTC
TRBJ2-2	TRBV3-1	TRBD2	-	CASSQESSGREVRTGELFF	TGTGCCAGCAGCCAAGAGTCTAGCGGGAGGGAAGTTCGCACCGGGGAGCTGTTTTTT
TRBJ2-3	TRBV6-1	-	-	CASSEGRGADTQYF	TGTGCCAGCAGTGAAGGGAGGGGGGCAGATACGCAGTATTTT
TRBJ1-6	TRBV28	TRBD1	-	CASSSSTGWSSYNSPPHF	TGTGCCAGCAGTTCATCGACAGGGTGGAGCTCCTATAATTCACCCCCCCACTTT
TRBJ2-5	TRBV2	TRBD2	-	CASRASSGGETQYF	TGTGCCAGCAGGGCCTCTAGCGGGGGTGAGACCCAGTACTTC
TRBJ2-7	TRBV29-1	-	few	CSVAGLGGFNEQYF	TGCAGCGTCGCGGGCCTAGGGGGATTTAATGAGCAGTACTTC
TRBJ1-1	TRBV18	-	-	CASSPLRRTGFSNTEAFF	TGTGCCAGCTCACCATTAAGGCGCACAGGGTTTTCGAACACTGAAGCTTTCTTT
TRBJ1-3	TRBV13	-	few	CASMRGERNTIYF	TGTGCCAGCATGAGGGGGGAAAGAAACACCATATATTTT
TRBJ2-1	TRBV7-9	TRBD1	few	CASSPTWGTGFNNEQFF	TGTGCCAGCAGCCCAACCTGGGGGACAGGGTTTAACAATGAGCAGTTCTTC
TRBJ1-6	TRBV3-1	TRBD1	few	CASSQETGPNSPLHF	TGTGCCAGCAGCCAAGAGACAGGGCCTAATTCACCCCTCCACTTT
TRBJ1-4	TRBV29-1	-	many	CSVEWTTGEKLFF	TGCAGCGTTGAATGGACGACGGGTGAAAAACTGTTTTTT